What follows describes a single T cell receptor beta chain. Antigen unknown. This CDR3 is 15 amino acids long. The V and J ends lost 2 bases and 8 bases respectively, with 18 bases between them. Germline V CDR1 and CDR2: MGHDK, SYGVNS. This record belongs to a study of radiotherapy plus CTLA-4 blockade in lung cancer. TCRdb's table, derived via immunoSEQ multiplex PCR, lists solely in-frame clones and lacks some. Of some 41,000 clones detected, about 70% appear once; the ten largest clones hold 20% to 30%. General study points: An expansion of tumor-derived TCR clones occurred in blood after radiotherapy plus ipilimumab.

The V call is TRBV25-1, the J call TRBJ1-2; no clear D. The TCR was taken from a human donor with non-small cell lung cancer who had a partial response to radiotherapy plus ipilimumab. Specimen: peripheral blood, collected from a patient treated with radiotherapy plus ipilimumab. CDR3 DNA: TGTGCCAGCAGTGAAAGGTCCACTCACGCGGGAGGCTACACCTTC. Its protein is CASSERSTHAGGYTF.